This record covers a single TCR beta chain. No antigen is known for it. Per-base quality was not reported, and no clone a single base away is much larger than it. Libraries were made using the immunoSEQ multiplex PCR assay. The table was pulled from immuneACCESS by TCRdb, which kept in-frame rearrangements only. Such tables lose some clones; where checked, under half of the loss comes from unresolved V genes, and the rest has no known cause. This sample lists tens of thousands of clones; more than 85% were detected once. The leading ten clones occupy just under 1% of the sample. The junction carries 15 bases between V and J, which are trimmed by 8 bases and 10 bases respectively. From cysteine to phenylalanine, the CDR3 is 13 amino acids long. Only CDR3 DNA is held: 39 bases, read in frame from base 1. CDR1 is given as MNHNY and CDR2 as SVGAGI, both from the germline V gene (reference sequence). This sample stems from a study of T cell changes during pregnancy in multiple sclerosis (dated by TCRdb to the late 2010s). Regarding the complete study: In women with multiple sclerosis, the researchers looked at how the T cell repertoire shifted as pregnancy progressed.

The sequences come from peripheral blood, collected after pregnancy. The sequence derives from a female donor with multiple sclerosis, enrolled in a pregnancy study. In this chain, TRBV6-6 is recombined with TRBJ1-6; 5 matching bases give a weak D call of TRBD1. This receptor has the CDR3 CASGRGFGSPLHF. The nucleotides read TGTGCCAGCGGCCGGGGGTTTGGGTCACCCCTCCACTTT.